Listed here are 31 T cell receptor beta chains from one sample, sequenced in a study of OX40 agonist ivuxolimab in advanced cancers. The repertoire was sequenced with immunoSEQ multiplex PCR; TCRdb's copy has only in-frame clones and lacks some. The data show 55,000 to 80,000 clones, 84% seen once. The sample consisted of CD4+ or CD8+ T cells sorted from blood, taken in a trial of the OX40 agonist ivuxolimab. These receptor sequences come from an adult with an advanced solid tumor such as melanoma, head and neck, liver or kidney cancer.

The chain employs TRBV2 and TRBJ1-1, with D perhaps matching TRBD1 (5 bases). Germline V gene lookup returns CDR1 SNHLY and CDR2 FYNNEI. V lost 5 bases, J lost 2 bases, and 9 bases lay in between. The CDR3 contains 13 residues. The CDR3 sequence: CASSLQGNTEAFF. As DNA, the CDR3 is TGTGCCAGCAGTCTCCAGGGAAACACTGAAGCTTTCTTT.

The J gene is TRBJ2-7, the V gene TRBV5-4; 8 bases fit TRBD1. The ends lost 4 bases at V and 3 bases at J; junction bases unmatched: 9. The CDR3 totals 15 residues. Germline CDR1 is SGHNT and CDR2 is YYREEE (reference sequence). The chain's CDR3 is CASSTGGDRGYEQYF. For the CDR3, the DNA is TGTGCCAGCAGCACCGGGGGCGACAGGGGCTACGAGCAGTACTTC.

CDR3 nucleotide sequence: TGTGCCAGCAGTTATTCGGGGCGGAGGGTCCTCTATGGCTACACCTTC. This sequence encodes CASSYSGRRVLYGYTF. This rearrangement joins TRBV6-9 to TRBJ1-2, with a tentative D call TRBD1 (5 bases). The CDR3 loop spans 16 amino acids. Per germline, CDR1 MNHGY and CDR2 SVAAGI. With 0 bases removed from V and 4 bases from J, the gap between germline ends came to 15 bases.

The chain combines TRBV5-1 with TRBJ2-5; D remains ambiguous. The CDR3 extends over 12 amino acids. V was pared by 6 bases and J by 5 bases, with 11 bases between. Germline V gene lookup returns CDR1 SGHRS and CDR2 YFSETQ. The CDR3, as DNA: TGCGCCAGCACCAGTTTACGGGAGACCCAGTACTTC. It encodes CASTSLRETQYF.

The sample holds a few counts of this clone. The chain employs TRBV19 and TRBJ1-5; perhaps TRBD1 as D (5 bases). The germline CDR1 and CDR2 sequences are LNHDA and SQIVND (reference sequence). V was clipped by 5 bases and J by 2 bases, with 10 bases between them. The CDR3 spans 14 residues. CDR3 amino acids: CASSSGRGNQPQHF. The DNA for the CDR3 is TGTGCCAGTAGTTCGGGCAGGGGCAATCAGCCCCAGCATTTT.

The V gene is TRBV14, the J gene TRBJ1-2; D is undetermined. This CDR3 contains 14 residues. Trimming shortened V by 1 base and J by 2 bases, and 8 bases separated the two germline ends. Germline V gene sequence: CDR1 SGHDN, CDR2 FVKESK. Written as DNA, the CDR3 is TGTGCCAGCAGCCAAGTGGCAGTGAACTATGGCTACACCTTC. As protein: CASSQVAVNYGYTF.

The genes are TRBV28 and TRBJ1-6; D is uncertain. V lost 4 bases to trimming and J lost 4 bases, with 8 bases between them. This CDR3 has 14 amino acids. CDR1 MDHEN and CDR2 SYDVKM come from the germline V gene. Here the CDR3 DNA reads TGTGCCAGCAGTTCGCGGAGGTATAATTCACCCCTCCACTTT. It specifies CASSSRRYNSPLHF. Full variable domain (remainder filled in from reference TRBV28 and TRBJ1-6): DVKVTQSSRYLVKRTGEKVFLECVQDMDHENMFWYRQDPGLGLRLIYFSYDVKMKEKGDIPEGYSVSREKKERFSLILESASTNQTSMYLCASSSRRYNSPLHFGNGTRLTVT.

The chain employs TRBV29-1 and TRBJ2-7; 9 bases align to TRBD1. This CDR3 region has 15 residues. Germline V gene lookup returns CDR1 SQVTM and CDR2 ANQGSEA. V lost 4 bases and J lost 6; bases outside the gene matches: 13. The CDR3 DNA reads TGCAGCGTTGGAGTGAACAGGGGGCTGTTTGGCGAGCAGTACTTC. It codes for CSVGVNRGLFGEQYF.

This clone was picked up one time. The chain joins TRBV2 to TRBJ2-7; D ambiguous. Trimming left V 6 bases short and J 2 bases short, with 11 bases between. This CDR3 region has 13 residues. Germline lookup yields CDR1 SNHLY and CDR2 FYNNEI. The CDR3 reads CASSFPVTYEQYF. The CDR3 bases are TGTGCCAGCAGCTTCCCAGTGACCTACGAGCAGTACTTC.

The chain employs TRBV5-1 and TRBJ1-2; TRBD1 might be the D (5 bases). Germline CDR1 is SGHRS and CDR2 is YFSETQ. This CDR3 is 15 amino acids long. V shed 2 bases and J shed 4 bases, with 15 bases lying between them. CDR3 loop: CASSFGGGTSYGYTF. CDR3 bases: TGCGCCAGCAGCTTTGGCGGAGGGACCTCCTATGGCTACACCTTC.

V is TRBV6-5 and J is TRBJ1-6; weak D call: TRBD1 (6 bases). CDR1 is MNHEY and CDR2 is SVGAGI in the germline V gene. This CDR3 contains 14 residues. With 2 bases removed from V and 6 bases from J, the gap between germline ends came to 8 bases. The CDR3 DNA is TGTGCCAGCAGTTACGACAGGATTAATTCACCCCTCCACTTT. This codes for CASSYDRINSPLHF.

The chain recombines TRBV28 with TRBJ1-1, with D perhaps matching TRBD1 (5 bases). The germline V and J ends were trimmed by 3 bases and 1 base, with 9 bases remaining between them. This CDR3 has 14 residues. The germline V gene has CDR1 MDHEN and CDR2 SYDVKM. The CDR3 DNA is TGTGCCAGCAGTTTCTCCGGGGCGAACACTGAAGCTTTCTTT. Protein product: CASSFSGANTEAFF.

The V and J genes are TRBV7-8 and TRBJ1-2, with a weak D call TRBD1 (6 bases). With 1 base removed from V and 6 bases from J, the gap between germline ends came to 12 bases. CDR1 and CDR2 (germline): SGHVS, FQNEAQ. The CDR3 consists of 14 residues. CDR3 in amino acids: CASSLGQGTDGYTF. The CDR3 region has the DNA TGTGCCAGCAGCTTAGGTCAGGGGACGGATGGCTACACCTTC. Supplemented by reference TRBV7-8 and TRBJ1-2, the full variable domain reads GAGVSQSPRYKVAKRGQDVALRCDPISGHVSLFWYQQALGQGPEFLTYFQNEAQLDKSGLPSDRFFAERPEGSVSTLKIQRTQQEDSAVYLCASSLGQGTDGYTFGSGTRLTVV.

The V and J genes are TRBV7-2 and TRBJ2-1, with 12 bases identical to TRBD2. Trimming at V came to 3 bases and at J to 7 bases, leaving 1 base not matched to a gene. CDR1 is SGHTA and CDR2 is FQGNSA in the germline V gene. The CDR3 is 14 amino acids. The CDR3 here is CASSLGTSGNEQFF. CDR3 in DNA: TGTGCCAGCAGCTTGGGGACTAGCGGGAATGAGCAGTTCTTC. Full variable domain (rest looked up from reference TRBV7-2 and TRBJ2-1): GAGVSQSPSNKVTEKGKDVELRCDPISGHTALYWYRQSLGQGLEFLIYFQGNSAPDKSGLPSDRFSAERTGGSVSTLTIQRTQQEDSAVYLCASSLGTSGNEQFFGPGTRLTVL.

The chain links TRBV11-3 to TRBJ2-7; a possible D gene is TRBD2 (5 bases). V was pared by 4 bases and J by 3 bases, with 13 bases between. The V gene's germline CDR1 is SGHNT and CDR2 YENEEA. CDR3 size: 14 residues. The CDR3 protein is CASSSLQRSYEQYF. CDR3 DNA sequence: TGTGCCAGCAGCTCCCTTCAGCGGAGCTACGAGCAGTACTTC.

The chain carries TRBV18 and TRBJ2-1; possible D gene TRBD1, 5 bases. V was pared by 3 bases and J by 7 bases, with 13 bases between. The germline gives CDR1 KGHSH, CDR2 LQKENI. This CDR3 comprises 14 residues. CDR3 in DNA: TGTGCCAGCTCACCTGACAGAGTAGCAAATGAGCAGTTCTTC. It is translated as CASSPDRVANEQFF. The whole variable domain, filled in from reference TRBV18 and TRBJ2-1, reads NAGVMQNPRHLVRRRGQEARLRCSPMKGHSHVYWYRQLPEEGLKFMVYLQKENIIDESGMPKERFSAEFPKEGPSILRIQQVVRGDSAAYFCASSPDRVANEQFFGPGTRLTVL.

This rearrangement joins TRBV5-4 to TRBJ1-2; the D is unclear. Germline CDR1 is SGHNT and CDR2 is YYREEE (reference sequence). Trimming took off 2 bases at V and 0 bases at J, with 11 bases between the two ends. This CDR3 contains 15 residues. CDR3 sequence: CASSFGRIANYGYTF. The CDR3 DNA reads TGTGCCAGCAGCTTTGGCCGGATAGCTAACTATGGCTACACCTTC.

This clone was picked up one time. The chain combines TRBV9 with TRBJ1-2; D gene uncertain. CDR1 SGDLS and CDR2 YYNGEE come from the germline V gene. Trimming cost V 2 bases and J 3 bases, with 11 bases left between them. CDR3 length: 14 amino acids. CDR3 sequence reads: CASSVETWDYGYTF. The CDR3 DNA sequence: TGTGCCAGCAGCGTGGAGACCTGGGACTATGGCTACACCTTC.

The chain couples TRBV5-4 to TRBJ1-2; the D gene is possibly TRBD1 (6 bases). This CDR3 is built from 15 residues. Trimming stripped 2 bases from V and 2 bases from J, with 13 bases between. Germline V lookup: CDR1 SGHNT, CDR2 YYREEE (reference sequence). The CDR3 DNA sequence: TGTGCCAGCAGCTTCGGTACAGGGAAAAACTATGGCTACACCTTC. Translation gives CASSFGTGKNYGYTF.

There are a few counts of this clone. The chain joins TRBV6-5 to TRBJ1-5; TRBD1 aligns across 8 bases. This CDR3 has 15 amino acids. After removal of 5 bases from V and 6 bases from J, the junction contained 9 bases not matched to a gene. CDR1 and CDR2 (germline): MNHEY, SVGAGI. CDR3 protein: CASSMTGEWGQPQHF. The CDR3 region has the DNA TGTGCCAGCAGTATGACAGGGGAATGGGGTCAGCCCCAGCATTTT.

This chain links TRBV7-2 with TRBJ2-3; D not certain. V lost 3 bases and J lost 5, with 9 bases in between. This CDR3 has 13 residues. CDR1 and CDR2 from the germline V gene are SGHTA and FQGNSA. The CDR3: CASSFSMVDTQYF. The CDR3 bases are TGTGCCAGCAGCTTCTCGATGGTAGATACGCAGTATTTT.

V gene TRBV29-1 combines with J gene TRBJ2-1; TRBD2 matches 10 bases. CDR1 and CDR2 from the germline V gene are SQVTM and ANQGSEA. Trimming cost V 6 bases and J 1 base; bases outside gene matches: 12. This CDR3 contains 17 residues. The CDR3 here is CSVHNPTSGRSYNEQFF. The DNA of the CDR3 is TGCAGCGTGCATAATCCGACTAGCGGGCGATCCTACAATGAGCAGTTCTTC.

The chain is built from TRBV2 and TRBJ2-1; TRBD2 agrees at 11 bases. This CDR3 comprises 13 residues. Germline CDR1 is SNHLY and CDR2 is FYNNEI. V shed 10 bases, J shed 5 bases, and the junction held 4 bases outside the gene matches. In DNA, the CDR3 is TGTGCCACCCGACTAGCGGGGAACAATGAGCAGTTCTTC. This gives the protein CATRLAGNNEQFF.

The chain uses TRBV29-1 and TRBJ1-1; 9 nucleotides agree with TRBD1. V lost 5 bases, J lost 0 bases, and 22 bases stayed unmatched. The CDR3 is 20 amino acids. CDR1 is SQVTM, CDR2 ANQGSEA, per germline. CDR3 bases: TGCAGCGTTCCCACCCTTCCCCACAGGGGGCCACCCCTATTGAACACTGAAGCTTTCTTT. Protein product: CSVPTLPHRGPPLLNTEAFF.

This chain links TRBV11-3 with TRBJ2-2; possibly TRBD2 for D (6 bases). CDR1 SGHNT and CDR2 YENEEA come from the germline V gene. CDR3 length equals 14 residues. Deletions cut 4 bases from V and 4 bases from J, with 10 bases between. The CDR3 region has the DNA TGTGCCAGCAGCTCGGAGGGTTTCACCGGGGAGCTGTTTTTT. Encoded protein: CASSSEGFTGELFF.

The chain links TRBV4-1 to TRBJ1-2, with D uncertain. There are 15 residues in the CDR3. CDR1 is MGHRA, CDR2 YSYEKL, per germline. Trimming left V 0 bases short and J 3 bases short, with 11 bases between. CDR3 region: CASSQEPGGDYGYTF. CDR3 nucleotide sequence: TGCGCCAGCAGCCAAGAGCCGGGAGGCGACTATGGCTACACCTTC.

The V call is TRBV5-1, the J call TRBJ2-1; D is possibly TRBD2 (7 bases). The CDR3 totals 15 residues. Germline lookup yields CDR1 SGHRS and CDR2 YFSETQ. V lost 1 base to trimming and J lost 4 bases, with 12 bases between them. The CDR3 coding sequence is TGCGCCAGCAGCTTGTCCGGGGGGCAATACAATGAGCAGTTCTTC. It yields the protein CASSLSGGQYNEQFF.

This clone was recorded only once. The V gene is TRBV2, the J gene TRBJ1-2; D gene ambiguous. Trimming cost V 3 bases and J 4 bases, with 12 bases left between them. CDR1 and CDR2 (germline): SNHLY, FYNNEI. CDR3 length equals 14 residues. Here the CDR3 DNA reads TGTGCCAGCAGTGAGGGTCCTAATAGCTATGGCTACACCTTC. Protein: CASSEGPNSYGYTF. The variable domain in full, completed from reference TRBV2 and TRBJ1-2, reads EPEVTQTPSHQVTQMGQEVILRCVPISNHLYFYWYRQILGQKVEFLVSFYNNEISEKSEIFDDQFSVERPDGSNFTLKIRSTKLEDSAMYFCASSEGPNSYGYTFGSGTRLTVV.

The chain joins TRBV19 to TRBJ2-3; no clear D gene. The CDR3 contains 16 residues. With 6 bases removed from V and 0 bases from J, the gap between germline ends came to 16 bases. Germline CDR1 is LNHDA and CDR2 is SQIVND (reference sequence). CDR3 DNA sequence: TGTGCCAGTAGCCCCACCGGGTACACTAGCACAGATACGCAGTATTTT. Translated, it gives CASSPTGYTSTDTQYF.

On this clone: Other DNA sequences within the sample encode an identical CDR3. The chain is built from TRBV29-1 and TRBJ2-6; TRBD2 is a possible D gene (6 bases). V dropped 6 bases and J dropped 0 bases, with 9 bases sitting between them. CDR3 length equals 14 residues. Germline-derived CDR1 and CDR2 are SQVTM and ANQGSEA. CDR3 sequence: CSVRGGSGANVLTF. The CDR3 DNA reads as TGCAGCGTGCGGGGAGGCTCTGGGGCCAACGTCCTGACTTTC. Full variable domain (remainder filled in from reference TRBV29-1 and TRBJ2-6): SAVISQKPSRDICQRGTSLTIQCQVDSQVTMMFWYRQQPGQSLTLIATANQGSEATYESGFVIDKFPISRPNLTFSTLTVSNMSPEDSSIYLCSVRGGSGANVLTFGAGSRLTVL.

In the case of this clone: The sample carries other DNA sequences with the same CDR3. The V call is TRBV29-1, the J call TRBJ2-3, with a tentative D call TRBD2 (6 bases). The CDR3 has 12 amino acids. V was trimmed by 4 bases and J by 5 bases, leaving 10 bases between them. The V gene's germline CDR1 is SQVTM and CDR2 ANQGSEA. The CDR3 nucleotides are TGCAGCGTTGGGCAGGGAGGAGATACGCAGTATTTT. Its translation is CSVGQGGDTQYF.